This note documents a single T cell receptor (beta chain) sequence. Antigen: not known. The sample belongs to a study of shared clonotypes between healthy human individuals. Study-wide findings and caveats: Estimated clonotype richness was generally higher in naive than memory subsets.

The CDR3 is 16 residues long. Trimming cost V 5 bases and J 5 bases; bases outside gene matches: 11. Germline V gives CDR1 SGHVS, CDR2 FNYEAQ. Naive CD8 cells lacked CD45RO, underwent positive selection for CCR7 and left out terminally differentiated effector memory CD45RA+ cells. Evenly divided among several immunoSEQ plates was the genomic DNA of each subset. Assay: immunoSEQ multiplex PCR; the TCRdb copy retains only in-frame clones and omits some. Of roughly 2.1 million clones listed, approximately 94% are singletons. The TCR originated in a man aged 18 to 30 in good health. Some clones in this sample may be carry-over from other donors' samples. The sample was naive CD8+ T cells from PBMCs. This rearrangement joins TRBV7-6 to TRBJ2-7, with TRBD2 matching 11 bases. CDR3 protein: CASSPSPSGRSHEQYF. The DNA of the CDR3 is TGTGCCAGCAGCCCTTCCCCTAGCGGGAGGTCCCACGAGCAGTACTTC. Combining the CDR3 with reference TRBV7-6 and TRBJ2-7 gives the whole variable domain GAGVSQSPRYKVTKRGQDVALRCDPISGHVSLYWYRQALGQGPEFLTYFNYEAQQDKSGLPNDRFSAERPEGSISTLTIQRTEQRDSAMYRCASSPSPSGRSHEQYFGPGTRLTVT.